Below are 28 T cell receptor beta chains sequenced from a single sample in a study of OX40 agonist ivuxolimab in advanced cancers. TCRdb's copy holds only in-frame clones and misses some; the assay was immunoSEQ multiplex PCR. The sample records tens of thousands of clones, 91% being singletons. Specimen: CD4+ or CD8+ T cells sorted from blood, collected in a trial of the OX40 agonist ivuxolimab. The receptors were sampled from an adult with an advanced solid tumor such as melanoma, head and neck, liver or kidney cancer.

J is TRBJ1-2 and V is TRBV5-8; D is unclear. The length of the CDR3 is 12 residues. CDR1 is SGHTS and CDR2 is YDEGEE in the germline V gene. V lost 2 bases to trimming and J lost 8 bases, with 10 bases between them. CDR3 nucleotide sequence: TGTGCCAGCAGCTTCAGAGGTGGCGGCTACACCTTC. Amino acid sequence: CASSFRGGGYTF.

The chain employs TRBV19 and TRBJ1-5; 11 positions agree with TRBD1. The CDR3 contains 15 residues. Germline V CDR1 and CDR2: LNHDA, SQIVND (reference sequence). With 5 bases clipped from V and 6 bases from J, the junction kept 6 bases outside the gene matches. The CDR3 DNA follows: TGTGCCAGTAGTCCAGGACAGGGGGCCGGTCAGCCCCAGCATTTT. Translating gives CASSPGQGAGQPQHF.

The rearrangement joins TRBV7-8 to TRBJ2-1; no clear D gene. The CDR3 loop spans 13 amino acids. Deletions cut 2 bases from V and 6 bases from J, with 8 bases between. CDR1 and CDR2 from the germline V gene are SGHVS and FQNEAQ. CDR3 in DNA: TGTGCCAGCAGCTTACGAGCCTCCAATGAGCAGTTCTTC. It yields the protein CASSLRASNEQFF.

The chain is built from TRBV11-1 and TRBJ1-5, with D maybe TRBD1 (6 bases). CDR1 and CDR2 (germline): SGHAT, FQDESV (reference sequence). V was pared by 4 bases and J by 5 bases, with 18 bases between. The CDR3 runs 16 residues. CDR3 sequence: CASSSEGKGGDQPQHF. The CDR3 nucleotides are TGTGCCAGCAGCTCAGAAGGGAAGGGGGGTGATCAGCCCCAGCATTTT.

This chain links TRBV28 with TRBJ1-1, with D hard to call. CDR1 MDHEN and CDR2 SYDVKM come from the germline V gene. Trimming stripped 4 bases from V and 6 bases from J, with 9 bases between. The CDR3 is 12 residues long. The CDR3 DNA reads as TGTGCCAGCAGTTCGAACAGTGCTGAAGCTTTCTTT. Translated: CASSSNSAEAFF.

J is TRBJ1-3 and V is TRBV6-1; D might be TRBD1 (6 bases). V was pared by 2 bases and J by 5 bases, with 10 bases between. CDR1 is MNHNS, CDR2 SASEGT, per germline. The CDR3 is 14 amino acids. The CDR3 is CASSELTGRNTIYF. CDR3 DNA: TGTGCCAGCAGTGAATTGACAGGACGAAACACCATATATTTT.

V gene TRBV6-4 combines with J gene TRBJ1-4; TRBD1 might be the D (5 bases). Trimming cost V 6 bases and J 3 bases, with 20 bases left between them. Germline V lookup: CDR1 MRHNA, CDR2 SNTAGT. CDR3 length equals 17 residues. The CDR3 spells CASSSWTEQDSNEKLFF. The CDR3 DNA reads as TGTGCCAGCAGCTCTTGGACGGAACAGGACTCTAATGAAAAACTGTTTTTT.

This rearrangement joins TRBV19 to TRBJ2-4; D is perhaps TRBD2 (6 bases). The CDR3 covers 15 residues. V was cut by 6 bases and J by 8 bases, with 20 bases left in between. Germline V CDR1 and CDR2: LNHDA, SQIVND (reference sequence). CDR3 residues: CASRFVGGVVDIQYF. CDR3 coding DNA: TGTGCCAGTAGATTCGTCGGGGGAGTGGTGGACATTCAGTACTTC.

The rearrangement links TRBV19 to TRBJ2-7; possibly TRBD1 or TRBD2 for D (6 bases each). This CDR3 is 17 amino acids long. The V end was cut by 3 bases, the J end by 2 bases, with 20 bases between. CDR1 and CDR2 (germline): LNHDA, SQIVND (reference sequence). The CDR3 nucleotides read TGTGCCAGTAGTATGGGGGGACCGGGACAACTTCCCTACGAGCAGTACTTC. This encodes CASSMGGPGQLPYEQYF. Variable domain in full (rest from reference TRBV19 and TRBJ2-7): DGGITQSPKYLFRKEGQNVTLSCEQNLNHDAMYWYRQDPGQGLRLIYYSQIVNDFQKGDIAEGYSVSREKKESFPLTVTSAQKNPTAFYLCASSMGGPGQLPYEQYFGPGTRLTVT.

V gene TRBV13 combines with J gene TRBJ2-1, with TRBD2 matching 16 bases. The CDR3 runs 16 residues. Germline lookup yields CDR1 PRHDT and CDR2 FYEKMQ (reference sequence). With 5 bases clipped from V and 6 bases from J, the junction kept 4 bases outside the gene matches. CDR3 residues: CASSPGTSGRGNEQFF. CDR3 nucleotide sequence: TGTGCCAGCAGCCCCGGGACTAGCGGGAGGGGCAATGAGCAGTTCTTC.

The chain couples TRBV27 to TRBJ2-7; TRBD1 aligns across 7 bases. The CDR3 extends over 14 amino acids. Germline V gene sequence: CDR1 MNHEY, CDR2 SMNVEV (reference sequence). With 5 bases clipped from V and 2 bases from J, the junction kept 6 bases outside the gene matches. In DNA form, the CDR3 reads TGTGCCAGCAGTCAAGGGGACAGCACCTACGAGCAGTACTTC. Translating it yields CASSQGDSTYEQYF.

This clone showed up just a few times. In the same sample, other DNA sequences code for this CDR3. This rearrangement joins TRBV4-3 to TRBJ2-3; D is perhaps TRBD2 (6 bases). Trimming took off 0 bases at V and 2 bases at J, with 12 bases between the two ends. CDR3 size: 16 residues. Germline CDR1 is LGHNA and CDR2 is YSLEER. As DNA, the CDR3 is TGCGCCAGCAGCCAAGACGGGGCGGGGCTCACAGATACGCAGTATTTT. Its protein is CASSQDGAGLTDTQYF.

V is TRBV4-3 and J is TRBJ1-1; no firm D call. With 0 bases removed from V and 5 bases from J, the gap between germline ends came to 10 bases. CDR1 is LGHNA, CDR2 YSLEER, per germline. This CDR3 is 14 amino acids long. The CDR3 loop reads CASSQDPGITEAFF. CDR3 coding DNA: TGCGCCAGCAGCCAAGATCCCGGTATTACTGAAGCTTTCTTT.

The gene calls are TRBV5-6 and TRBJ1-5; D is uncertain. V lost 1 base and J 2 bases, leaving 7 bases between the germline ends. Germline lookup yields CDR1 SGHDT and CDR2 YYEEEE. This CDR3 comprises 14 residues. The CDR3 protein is CASSLLNGNQPQHF. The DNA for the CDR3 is TGTGCCAGCAGCTTGTTAAACGGCAATCAGCCCCAGCATTTT.

The CDR3 region is CASSLVYGRASPTGELFF. CDR3 DNA: TGTGCCAGCAGCTTAGTATATGGGCGGGCCTCGCCCACCGGGGAGCTGTTTTTT. The chain carries TRBV7-6 and TRBJ2-2; weak D call: TRBD2 (5 bases). The germline V and J ends were trimmed by 1 base and 4 bases, with 19 bases remaining between them. CDR3 length: 18 residues. Germline CDR1 is SGHVS and CDR2 is FNYEAQ.

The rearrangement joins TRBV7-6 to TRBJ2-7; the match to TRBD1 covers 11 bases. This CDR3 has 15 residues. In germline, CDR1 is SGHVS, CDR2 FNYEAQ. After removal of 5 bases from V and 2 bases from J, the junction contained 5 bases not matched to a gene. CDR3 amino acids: CASSPLGQGAYEQYF. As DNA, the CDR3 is TGTGCCAGCAGCCCCCTGGGACAGGGGGCCTACGAGCAGTACTTC.

CDR3 bases: TGTGCCAGCACAGGGATAATGAACACTGAAGCTTTCTTT. Translating gives CASTGIMNTEAFF. This chain joins TRBV28 and TRBJ1-1, with D possibly being TRBD1 (5 bases). Germline V gives CDR1 MDHEN, CDR2 SYDVKM. V lost 7 bases and J lost 0, with 9 bases in between. This CDR3 comprises 13 residues.

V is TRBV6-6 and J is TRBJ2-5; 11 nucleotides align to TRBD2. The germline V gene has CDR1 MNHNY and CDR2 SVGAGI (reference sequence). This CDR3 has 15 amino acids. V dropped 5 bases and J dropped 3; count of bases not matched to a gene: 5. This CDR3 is CASSDGTSGKETQYF. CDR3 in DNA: TGTGCCAGCAGTGACGGGACTAGCGGAAAAGAGACCCAGTACTTC.

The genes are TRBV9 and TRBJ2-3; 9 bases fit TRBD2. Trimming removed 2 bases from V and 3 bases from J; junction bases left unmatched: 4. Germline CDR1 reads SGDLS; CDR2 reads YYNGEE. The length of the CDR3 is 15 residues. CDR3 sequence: CASSVRLAATDTQYF. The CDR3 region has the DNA TGTGCCAGCAGCGTTCGACTAGCGGCGACAGATACGCAGTATTTT.

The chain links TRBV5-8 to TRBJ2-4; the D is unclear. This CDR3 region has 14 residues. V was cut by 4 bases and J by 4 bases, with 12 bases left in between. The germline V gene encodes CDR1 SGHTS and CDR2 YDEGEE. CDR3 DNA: TGTGCCAGCAGCCCTGGAGTGGGGAAAAACATTCAGTACTTC. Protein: CASSPGVGKNIQYF.

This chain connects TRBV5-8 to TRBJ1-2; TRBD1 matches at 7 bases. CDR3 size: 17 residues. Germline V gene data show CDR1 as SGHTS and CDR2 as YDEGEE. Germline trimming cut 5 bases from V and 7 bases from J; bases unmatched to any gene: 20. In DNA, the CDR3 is TGTGCCAGCAGTCCCCGGACGTGGACAGGCCCCGGTCCTGGCTACACCTTC. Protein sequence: CASSPRTWTGPGPGYTF. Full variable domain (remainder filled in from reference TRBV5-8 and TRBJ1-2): EAGVTQSPTHLIKTRGQQATLRCSPISGHTSVYWYQQALGLGLQFLLWYDEGEERNRGNFPPRFSGRQFPNYSSELNVNALELEDSALYLCASSPRTWTGPGPGYTFGSGTRLTVV.

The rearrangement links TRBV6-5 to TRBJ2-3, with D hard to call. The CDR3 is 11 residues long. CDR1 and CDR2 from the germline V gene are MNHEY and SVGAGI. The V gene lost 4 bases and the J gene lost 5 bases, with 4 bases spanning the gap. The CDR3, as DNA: TGTGCCAGCAGTTCCCTAGATACGCAGTATTTT. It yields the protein CASSSLDTQYF.

The CDR3 region has the DNA TGTGCCAGCAGTTTTTCCCCAGCGGATACGCAGTATTTT. This gives the protein CASSFSPADTQYF. This rearrangement joins TRBV27 to TRBJ2-3; D gene uncertain. The CDR3 sequence is 13 residues long. CDR1 MNHEY and CDR2 SMNVEV come from the germline V gene (reference sequence). V was shortened by 3 bases and J by 6 bases, with 10 bases between the two germline ends.

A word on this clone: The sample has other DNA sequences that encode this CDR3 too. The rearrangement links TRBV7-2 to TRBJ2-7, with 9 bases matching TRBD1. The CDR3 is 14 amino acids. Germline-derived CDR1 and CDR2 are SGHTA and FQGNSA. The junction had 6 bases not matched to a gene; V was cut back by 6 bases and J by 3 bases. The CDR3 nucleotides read TGTGCCAGCAGTGAGACAGGGGGATTCTACGAGCAGTACTTC. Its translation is CASSETGGFYEQYF.

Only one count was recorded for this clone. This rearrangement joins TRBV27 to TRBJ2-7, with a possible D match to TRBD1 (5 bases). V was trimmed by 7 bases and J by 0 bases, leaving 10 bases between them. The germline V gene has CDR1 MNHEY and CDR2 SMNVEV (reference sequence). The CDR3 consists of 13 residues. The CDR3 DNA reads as TGTGCCAGCAAGGGGCGCCGCTCCTACGAGCAGTACTTC. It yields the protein CASKGRRSYEQYF.

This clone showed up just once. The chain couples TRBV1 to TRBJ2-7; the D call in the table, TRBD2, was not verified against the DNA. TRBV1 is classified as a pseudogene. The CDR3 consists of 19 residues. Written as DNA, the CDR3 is TGCACCAGCAGCCAAGATGGGTCCAGAGGGCCGGAATGGTCCTACGAGCAGTACTTC. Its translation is CTSSQDGSRGPEWSYEQYF.

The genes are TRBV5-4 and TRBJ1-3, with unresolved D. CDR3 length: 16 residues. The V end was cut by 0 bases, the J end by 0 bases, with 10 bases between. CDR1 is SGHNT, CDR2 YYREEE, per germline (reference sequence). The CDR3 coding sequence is TGTGCCAGCAGCTTGGGGGCAGGAAGCTCTGGAAACACCATATATTTT. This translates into CASSLGAGSSGNTIYF. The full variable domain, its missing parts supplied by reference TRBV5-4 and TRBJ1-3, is ETGVTQSPTHLIKTRGQQVTLRCSSQSGHNTVSWYQQALGQGPQFIFQYYREEENGRGNFPPRFSGLQFPNYSSELNVNALELDDSALYLCASSLGAGSSGNTIYFGEGSWLTVV.

Here the CDR3 DNA reads TGTGCCAGCAGCCCCCTGGACACGATGGACTATGGCTACACCTTC. It encodes CASSPLDTMDYGYTF. This sequence joins TRBV7-8 and TRBJ1-2; D perhaps matches TRBD1 (5 bases). The V end was cut by 5 bases, the J end by 3 bases, with 16 bases between. This CDR3 spans 15 amino acids. The V gene's germline CDR1 is SGHVS and CDR2 FQNEAQ.